These 28 T cell receptor beta chains share one sample of origin, sequenced in a study of human T cells and chemical hapten exposure. As to time point: pre-sensitization, week 0. Treatment reported: therapeutic diphenylcyclopropenone sensitization with weekly scalp DPC. TCRdb redid the calling of the RACE reads with MiXCR, one entry per CDR3 protein. Seen here are about 380,000 distinct CDR3 sequences, around 5.5% observed once, and the top ten hold just over 2.5%. Sequencing used whole blood, obtained in connection with sensitization to the hapten diphenylcyclopropenone (DPC). These receptors all stem from a woman in her forties or fifties with alopecia areata. Some clones in this sample may be carry-over from other donors' samples.

This clonotype was recorded at least ten times. This rearrangement joins TRBV6-6 to TRBJ2-7; D gene unclear. The CDR3 consists of 11 residues. Trimming pared 11 bases from V and 6 bases from J, leaving 14 bases between. Per the germline V gene, CDR1 is MNHNY and CDR2 is SVGAGI (reference sequence). The CDR3 spells CASAAWPEQYF. In DNA, the CDR3 is TGTGCCTCCGCTGCCTGGCCCGAGCAGTACTTC.

Ten or more counts support this clonotype. J is TRBJ2-1 and V is TRBV7-9; the match to TRBD2 covers 11 bases. The CDR3 is 11 amino acids. Per germline, CDR1 SEHNR and CDR2 FQNEAQ (reference sequence). V shed 6 bases, J shed 14 bases, and the junction held 3 bases outside the gene matches. This CDR3 is CASRLLAGEFF. CDR3 sequence (DNA): TGTGCCAGCAGACTACTAGCGGGGGAGTTCTTC.

This clonotype was found a few times. This chain uses TRBV29-1 with TRBJ1-1; 7 bases match TRBD1. The CDR3 is 13 amino acids. Trimming removed 4 bases from V and 0 bases from J; junction bases left unmatched: 2. The germline CDR1 and CDR2 sequences are SQVTM and ANQGSEA. CDR3 amino acids: CSVATGLNTEAFF. Here the CDR3 DNA reads TGCAGCGTTGCGACAGGGTTGAACACTGAAGCTTTCTTT.

The table lists this clonotype with many counts. The chain carries TRBV7-3 and TRBJ2-2; 7 nucleotides line up with TRBD2. V trimming: 3 bases; J trimming: 7 bases; junction bases outside the gene matches: 5. This CDR3 has 14 residues. From germline, CDR1 is SGHTA and CDR2 FQGTGA. The CDR3 bases are TGTGCCAGCAGCTTGGGGAGGGATGGCGGGGAGCTGTTTTTT. Amino acid sequence: CASSLGRDGGELFF.

This clonotype was seen many times. J is TRBJ1-1 and V is TRBV10-3; the D gene is possibly TRBD1 (5 bases). The V gene's germline CDR1 is ENHRY and CDR2 SYGVKD. This CDR3 is 13 amino acids long. Trimming left V 4 bases short and J 6 bases short, with 12 bases between. CDR3 amino acids: CAISAGGEAEAFF. As DNA, the CDR3 is TGTGCCATCAGTGCCGGGGGGGAGGCTGAAGCTTTCTTT.

This clonotype was observed many times. CDR3 region: CASKWGGENIQYF. The CDR3 DNA is TGTGCCAGCAAATGGGGGGGCGAAAACATTCAGTACTTC. The chain uses TRBV7-2 and TRBJ2-4; weak D call: TRBD2 (7 bases). Germline values: CDR1 SGHTA, CDR2 FQGNSA. Trimming removed 7 bases at V and 5 bases at J, with 12 bases between. CDR3 length equals 13 residues.

This clonotype came up many times. This sequence joins TRBV5-1 and TRBJ1-1; no firm D call. The CDR3 extends over 17 amino acids. CDR1 is SGHRS, CDR2 YFSETQ, per germline. V dropped 0 bases and J dropped 2 bases, with 17 bases sitting between them. The CDR3 is CASSLVGATRANTEAFF. The CDR3 DNA is TGCGCCAGCAGCTTGGTCGGAGCTACACGGGCTAACACTGAAGCTTTCTTT.

The chain employs TRBV5-1 and TRBJ1-4; D is uncertain. Trimming left V 4 bases short and J 0 bases short, with 7 bases between. The CDR3 has 14 residues. From germline, CDR1 is SGHRS and CDR2 YFSETQ. CDR3: CASSTGTTNEKLFF. In DNA, the CDR3 is TGCGCCAGCAGCACCGGGACAACTAATGAAAAACTGTTTTTT. Using reference TRBV5-1 and TRBJ1-4 for the parts outside the CDR3, the full variable domain is KAGVTQTPRYLIKTRGQQVTLSCSPISGHRSVSWYQQTPGQGLQFLFEYFSETQRNKGNFPGRFSGRQFSNSRSEMNVSTLELGDSALYLCASSTGTTNEKLFFGSGTQLSVL.

A few counts support this clonotype. The V and J genes are TRBV13 and TRBJ2-3, with 11 bases aligning to TRBD2. CDR3 length: 16 residues. V was pared by 5 bases and J by 5 bases, with 9 bases of the junction left unmatched. CDR1 and CDR2 (germline): PRHDT, FYEKMQ (reference sequence). The CDR3 nucleotides are TGTGCCAGCAGCAGCCAACTAGCGGGAGTGGTAGATACGCAGTATTTT. It translates to CASSSQLAGVVDTQYF.

This clonotype was observed a few times. The chain couples TRBV29-1 to TRBJ1-3; TRBD1 agrees at 10 bases. The CDR3 sequence is 15 residues long. The germline V gene encodes CDR1 SQVTM and CDR2 ANQGSEA. V lost 5 bases and J lost 1; bases outside the gene matches: 5. The CDR3: CSVWDRGVSGNTIYF. The CDR3 DNA reads TGCAGCGTTTGGGACAGGGGAGTTTCTGGAAACACCATATATTTT.

The table lists this clonotype with a few counts. V is TRBV5-1 and J is TRBJ2-6, with a possible D match to TRBD2 (5 bases). The CDR3 is 16 amino acids. V lost 0 bases, J lost 3 bases, and 10 bases lay in between. The germline gives CDR1 SGHRS, CDR2 YFSETQ. The chain's CDR3 is CASSLAPGSGANVLTF. The CDR3 DNA reads TGCGCCAGCAGCTTGGCGCCGGGGAGTGGGGCCAACGTCCTGACTTTC.

CDR3 coding DNA: TGTGCCAGCAGCCACCTAGCGGGAGGGTCCTTTCATGAGCAGTTCTTC. Residues: CASSHLAGGSFHEQFF. This chain links TRBV3-1 with TRBJ2-1; 12 bases are shared with TRBD2. J lost 8 bases, V lost 3 bases, and 8 bases had no gene match. CDR1 and CDR2 (germline): LGHDT, YNNKEL (reference sequence). This CDR3 spans 16 amino acids.

This clonotype was picked up a small number of times. The chain uses TRBV4-3 and TRBJ2-5; TRBD2 aligns across 10 bases. This CDR3 comprises 15 residues. Unmatched junction bases numbered 5, after V lost 4 bases and J lost 3 bases. Germline CDR1 is LGHNA and CDR2 is YSLEER. The CDR3 is CASSPGTSVEETQYF. The DNA of the CDR3 is TGCGCCAGCAGCCCTGGGACTAGCGTTGAAGAGACCCAGTACTTC.

V and J are TRBV5-1 and TRBJ2-7; 12 bases fit TRBD1. V was pared by 3 bases and J by 9 bases, with 10 bases of the junction left unmatched. Germline V gene lookup returns CDR1 SGHRS and CDR2 YFSETQ. This CDR3 comprises 15 residues. For the CDR3, the DNA is TGCGCCAGCAGCTCATCCGGGACAGGGGGCGATGGGCAGTACTTC. It translates to CASSSSGTGGDGQYF.

The CDR3 spells CSASTGINQPQHF. Here the CDR3 DNA reads TGCAGTGCTTCGACAGGGATCAATCAGCCCCAGCATTTT. This sequence joins TRBV20-1 and TRBJ1-5; 7 bases line up with TRBD1. CDR1 is DFQATT, CDR2 SNEGSKA, per germline (reference sequence). Trimming removed 5 bases from V and 3 bases from J; junction bases left unmatched: 4. CDR3 length equals 13 residues.

Many counts were recorded for this clonotype. The J gene is TRBJ2-1, the V gene TRBV9; tentatively, D is TRBD2 (6 bases). V gave up 4 bases and J gave up 8 bases, with 16 bases separating them. Germline CDR1 and CDR2: SGDLS and YYNGEE. The CDR3 consists of 14 residues. As DNA, the CDR3 is TGTGCCAGCAGCCCGTATTCCGGAGGGGATGAGCAGTTCTTC. Its protein is CASSPYSGGDEQFF.

This clonotype turned up a few times. This chain links TRBV10-1 with TRBJ2-5; tentative D call: TRBD2 (7 bases). This CDR3 has 15 amino acids. The V gene's germline CDR1 is WNHNN and CDR2 SYGVQD (reference sequence). Trimming took 3 bases from V and 4 from J, leaving 15 bases between them. Here the CDR3 reads CASSDQGGAGETQYF. CDR3 bases: TGCGCCAGCAGTGACCAAGGGGGGGCAGGAGAGACCCAGTACTTC.

This clonotype turned up a few times. The chain uses TRBV28 and TRBJ2-1, with 7 bases lining up with TRBD2. This CDR3 has 14 amino acids. Trimming took 7 bases from V and 8 from J; bases not matched to a gene: 11. Per germline, CDR1 MDHEN and CDR2 SYDVKM. The CDR3 DNA is TGTGCCAGCATTAGGGGAGGGGTTAGCTATGAGCAGTTCTTC. Its translation is CASIRGGVSYEQFF.

This clonotype has just a few counts. The V gene is TRBV20-1, the J gene TRBJ1-5; the match to TRBD1 covers 8 bases. The CDR3 is 13 amino acids. CDR1 DFQATT and CDR2 SNEGSKA come from the germline V gene (reference sequence). J lost 0 bases, V lost 5 bases, and 0 bases had no gene match. CDR3 in amino acids: CSAGQGSNQPQHF. The DNA of the CDR3 is TGCAGTGCTGGACAGGGTAGCAATCAGCCCCAGCATTTT.

In this sample, this clonotype turned up many times. The V gene is TRBV28, the J gene TRBJ2-7; perhaps D is TRBD1 or TRBD2 (5 bases each). This CDR3 region has 16 residues. V was clipped by 2 bases and J by 0 bases, with 14 bases between them. Germline V gives CDR1 MDHEN, CDR2 SYDVKM. The CDR3 sequence: CASSLGGRSPSYEQYF. The CDR3 DNA reads as TGTGCCAGCAGTTTAGGGGGACGCTCCCCCTCCTACGAGCAGTACTTC.

The genes are TRBV14 and TRBJ2-1; D is perhaps TRBD1 (5 bases). The CDR3 sequence is 13 residues long. Between the trimmed V and J ends, which lost 5 bases and 10 bases, there was a span of 15 bases. CDR1 is SGHDN, CDR2 FVKESK, per germline. The CDR3 loop reads CASSNGGQSEQFF. For the CDR3, the DNA is TGTGCCAGCAGCAATGGCGGACAAAGCGAGCAGTTCTTC. Drawing the rest from reference TRBV14 and TRBJ2-1, the complete variable domain is EAGVTQFPSHSVIEKGQTVTLRCDPISGHDNLYWYRRVMGKEIKFLLHFVKESKQDESGMPNNRFLAERTGGTYSTLKVQPAELEDSGVYFCASSNGGQSEQFFGPGTRLTVL.

This clonotype showed up many times. The rearrangement uses TRBV5-1 and TRBJ1-4, with no clear D. This CDR3 is built from 14 residues. Germline V gives CDR1 SGHRS, CDR2 YFSETQ. V was cut by 3 bases and J by 6 bases, with 12 bases left in between. The CDR3 here is CASSSMPSHEKLFF. The CDR3 DNA is TGCGCCAGCAGCTCTATGCCGTCCCATGAAAAACTGTTTTTT.

This clonotype has a count of ten or more. The chain uses TRBV5-1 and TRBJ2-5; tentative D call: TRBD2 (6 bases). V shed 0 bases and J shed 1 base, with 10 bases lying between them. Per the germline V gene, CDR1 is SGHRS and CDR2 is YFSETQ. The CDR3 has 15 residues. This CDR3 reads CASSLAGSGQETQYF. CDR3 nucleotide sequence: TGCGCCAGCAGCTTGGCCGGGAGCGGCCAAGAGACCCAGTACTTC.

The chain carries TRBV30 and TRBJ2-1; unclear D gene. The CDR3 contains 13 residues. Germline assignment: CDR1 GTSNPN and CDR2 SVGIG (reference sequence). V lost 1 base and J lost 1, with 5 bases in between. As DNA, the CDR3 is TGTGCCTGGAGTGCTGTGTCCTACAATGAGCAGTTCTTC. Protein product: CAWSAVSYNEQFF.

This clonotype appeared a few times. The J gene is TRBJ1-5, the V gene TRBV7-2; 8 bases align to TRBD1. This CDR3 is built from 18 residues. CDR1 and CDR2 (germline): SGHTA, FQGNSA. The J segment lost 0 bases and the V segment lost 2 bases, leaving 9 bases of the junction unmatched. CDR3 residues: CASSLSQDREYSNQPQHF. The DNA for the CDR3 is TGTGCCAGCAGCTTATCGCAGGACAGGGAGTATAGCAATCAGCCCCAGCATTTT.

This clonotype has only a few counts. This chain links TRBV6-5 with TRBJ2-5; possibly TRBD1 or TRBD2 for D (6 bases each). The CDR3 runs 15 residues. V lost 5 bases and J lost 5, with 18 bases in between. Germline V gene sequence: CDR1 MNHEY, CDR2 SVGAGI. The CDR3 nucleotides are TGTGCCAGCAGTCCCCTTACGGGGGCAGGGGAGACCCAGTACTTC. It codes for CASSPLTGAGETQYF.

This clonotype has a handful of counts. This rearrangement joins TRBV6-5 to TRBJ2-1, with 10 bases lining up with TRBD2. This CDR3 is 16 amino acids long. Germline lookup yields CDR1 MNHEY and CDR2 SVGAGI. V gave up 0 bases and J gave up 2 bases; unmatched junction bases: 1. CDR3 in DNA: TGTGCCAGCAGTTACTCTAGCGGGGGGCCCTACAATGAGCAGTTCTTC. Translated, it gives CASSYSSGGPYNEQFF.

There are many counts of this clonotype. The gene calls are TRBV28 and TRBJ1-1, with D unresolved. The CDR3 is 14 residues long. From germline, CDR1 is MDHEN and CDR2 SYDVKM. V lost 3 bases, J lost 5 bases, and 13 bases lay in between. The CDR3 region has the DNA TGTGCCAGCAGTTTTGAGGGTGGAGGGACTGAAGCTTTCTTT. Translation: CASSFEGGGTEAFF.